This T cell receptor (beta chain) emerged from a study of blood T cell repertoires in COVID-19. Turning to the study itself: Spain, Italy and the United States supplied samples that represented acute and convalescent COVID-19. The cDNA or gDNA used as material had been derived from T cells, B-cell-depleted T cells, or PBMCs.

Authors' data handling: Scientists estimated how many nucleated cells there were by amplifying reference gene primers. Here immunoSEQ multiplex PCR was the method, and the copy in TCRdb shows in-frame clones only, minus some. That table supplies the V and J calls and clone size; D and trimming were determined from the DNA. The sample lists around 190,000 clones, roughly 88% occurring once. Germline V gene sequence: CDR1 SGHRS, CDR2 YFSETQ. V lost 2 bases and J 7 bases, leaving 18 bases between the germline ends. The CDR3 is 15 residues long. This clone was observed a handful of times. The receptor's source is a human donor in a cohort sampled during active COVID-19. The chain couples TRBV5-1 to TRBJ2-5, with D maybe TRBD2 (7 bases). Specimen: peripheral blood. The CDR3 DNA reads TGCGCCAGCAGCTTAGGGGGGGCAGCCCCAGGGACCCAGTACTTC. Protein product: CASSLGGAAPGTQYF.